What follows are 27 T cell receptor beta chains derived from one specimen sequenced in a study of chemoradiotherapy in HPV16-positive cancers. TCRdb's table, derived via immunoSEQ multiplex PCR, lists solely in-frame clones and lacks some. The repertoire holds 55,000 to 85,000 clones, with about 90% as singletons. Here the sequenced sample was blood, taken from a patient who underwent chemoradiotherapy. The receptors were gathered from a human donor with HPV-associated anogenital cancer.

The gene calls are TRBV5-1 and TRBJ2-7; 11 nucleotides match TRBD1. This CDR3 contains 15 residues. The ends lost 5 bases at V and 1 base at J; junction bases unmatched: 5. Germline CDR1 and CDR2: SGHRS and YFSETQ. CDR3: CASRGGTGGSYEQYF. For the CDR3, the DNA is TGCGCCAGCAGGGGAGGGACAGGGGGTTCCTACGAGCAGTACTTC.

J is TRBJ2-5 and V is TRBV5-8; the D gene is possibly TRBD1 (5 bases). Per germline, CDR1 SGHTS and CDR2 YDEGEE. The CDR3 is made up of 16 amino acids. With 0 bases removed from V and 4 bases from J, the gap between germline ends came to 16 bases. The CDR3 DNA reads as TGTGCCAGCAGCTTGGCGGTCTGGGGCAGTACAGAGACCCAGTACTTC. Translation: CASSLAVWGSTETQYF. Based on the CDR3 plus reference TRBV5-8 and TRBJ2-5, the full variable domain is EAGVTQSPTHLIKTRGQQATLRCSPISGHTSVYWYQQALGLGLQFLLWYDEGEERNRGNFPPRFSGRQFPNYSSELNVNALELEDSALYLCASSLAVWGSTETQYFGPGTRLLVL.

The chain links TRBV6-4 to TRBJ2-2; 8 bases agree with TRBD2. V gave up 2 bases and J gave up 4 bases; unmatched junction bases: 0. The CDR3 extends over 14 amino acids. Germline V gene sequence: CDR1 MRHNA, CDR2 SNTAGT. CDR3 DNA: TGTGCCAGCAGTGACGGGACTAGCACCGGGGAGCTGTTTTTT. Translation gives CASSDGTSTGELFF.

This rearrangement joins TRBV5-1 to TRBJ2-2; 8 bases map to TRBD1. V dropped 6 bases and J dropped 4; count of bases not matched to a gene: 8. The germline CDR1 and CDR2 sequences are SGHRS and YFSETQ. The CDR3 runs to 15 residues. The CDR3 DNA is TGCGCCAGCAATCCACAGGGGGGACTCACCGGGGAGCTGTTTTTT. Translated, it gives CASNPQGGLTGELFF.

The chain has TRBV5-4 and TRBJ2-7, with TRBD1 identical over 7 bases. The junction had 9 bases not matched to a gene; V was cut back by 4 bases and J by 2 bases. The germline gives CDR1 SGHNT, CDR2 YYREEE (reference sequence). This CDR3 comprises 15 residues. CDR3 sequence (DNA): TGTGCCAGCAGCCTGGGACAGCAAACTACCTACGAGCAGTACTTC. It codes for CASSLGQQTTYEQYF.

The chain combines TRBV9 with TRBJ1-1, with 9 bases that match TRBD1. Germline CDR1 reads SGDLS; CDR2 reads YYNGEE. Unmatched junction bases numbered 16, after V lost 3 bases and J lost 7 bases. This CDR3 is built from 17 residues. CDR3 residues: CASSATGTGRGVGEAFF. The CDR3 nucleotides read TGTGCCAGCAGCGCTACGGGGACAGGGAGAGGTGTTGGTGAAGCTTTCTTT.

The chain joins TRBV10-2 to TRBJ2-1; 8 positions match TRBD2. The ends lost 4 bases at V and 0 bases at J; junction bases unmatched: 5. Germline V gene sequence: CDR1 WSHSY, CDR2 SAAADI. The CDR3 length is 16 residues. The CDR3 sequence is CASSGERGTSYNEQFF. The DNA for the CDR3 is TGCGCCAGCAGTGGAGAGCGGGGGACCTCCTACAATGAGCAGTTCTTC.

The J gene is TRBJ2-7, the V gene TRBV19; either TRBD1 or TRBD2 may supply D (5 bases each). Trimming cost V 4 bases and J 5 bases, with 18 bases left between them. Germline loops: CDR1 LNHDA, CDR2 SQIVND (reference sequence). This CDR3 region has 15 residues. CDR3 sequence (DNA): TGTGCCAGTAGTACAATCCTTGGGGGAGTCAACGAGCAGTACTTC. Protein sequence: CASSTILGGVNEQYF.

The rearrangement joins TRBV15 to TRBJ2-4, with D perhaps matching TRBD1 (6 bases). CDR3 size: 17 residues. The germline V gene has CDR1 LNHNV and CDR2 YYDKDF (reference sequence). Trimming pared 1 base from V and 2 bases from J, leaving 15 bases between. CDR3 sequence reads: CATSRADRQVSKNIQYF. The DNA of the CDR3 is TGTGCCACCAGCAGAGCTGACAGGCAGGTTTCCAAAAACATTCAGTACTTC.

J is TRBJ1-3 and V is TRBV28; D unclear. This CDR3 has 14 residues. Trimming took 5 bases from V and 0 from J, leaving 8 bases between them. CDR1 and CDR2 from the germline V gene are MDHEN and SYDVKM. The CDR3: CASSQSFSGNTIYF. The DNA of the CDR3 is TGTGCCAGCAGTCAAAGTTTCTCTGGAAACACCATATATTTT. The variable domain in full, with the rest retrieved from reference TRBV28 and TRBJ1-3, is DVKVTQSSRYLVKRTGEKVFLECVQDMDHENMFWYRQDPGLGLRLIYFSYDVKMKEKGDIPEGYSVSREKKERFSLILESASTNQTSMYLCASSQSFSGNTIYFGEGSWLTVV.

CDR3 DNA: TGTGCCATCAAACAGGGGGCGTTGGCCACCGGGGAGCTGTTTTTT. Protein product: CAIKQGALATGELFF. V and J are TRBV10-3 and TRBJ2-2; the match to TRBD1 covers 9 bases. The germline CDR1 and CDR2 sequences are ENHRY and SYGVKD. Unmatched junction bases numbered 7, after V lost 7 bases and J lost 4 bases. The CDR3 extends over 15 amino acids.

The V gene is TRBV2, the J gene TRBJ2-5; tentatively, D is TRBD1 (6 bases). V lost 7 bases and J lost 5, with 29 bases in between. CDR3 size: 18 residues. Germline values: CDR1 SNHLY, CDR2 FYNNEI. CDR3 residues: CASMGPLRDTIVGETQYF. For the CDR3, the DNA is TGTGCCAGCATGGGACCTCTCCGGGACACCATCGTTGGGGAGACCCAGTACTTC.

This clone was detected only once. J is TRBJ2-3 and V is TRBV29-1; 12 bases map to TRBD2. Germline trimming cut 5 bases from V and 4 bases from J; bases unmatched to any gene: 4. This CDR3 contains 14 residues. The germline gives CDR1 SQVTM, CDR2 ANQGSEA. CDR3 nucleotide sequence: TGCAGCGTTCCGACTAGCGGGGGAGCAGATACGCAGTATTTT. Amino acid sequence: CSVPTSGGADTQYF.

The CDR3 sequence: CASSPRPGGGDNEQFF. In nucleotides, the CDR3 is TGCGCCAGCAGCCCCCGTCCTGGCGGGGGTGACAATGAGCAGTTCTTC. This chain connects TRBV4-1 to TRBJ2-1, with TRBD2 matching 7 bases. The germline gives CDR1 MGHRA, CDR2 YSYEKL. The CDR3 length is 16 residues. Trimming removed 4 bases from V and 5 bases from J; junction bases left unmatched: 11.

The CDR3 coding sequence is TGTGCCAGTCTCCTAGTGGCGGGAAGTACTGAAGCTTTCTTT. Amino acid sequence: CASLLVAGSTEAFF. V and J are TRBV6-1 and TRBJ1-1; D is uncertain. The V gene's germline CDR1 is MNHNS and CDR2 SASEGT. This CDR3 comprises 14 residues. V lost 9 bases, J lost 5 bases, and 19 bases lay in between.

The chain is built from TRBV15 and TRBJ1-1; 7 bases match TRBD1. The germline gives CDR1 LNHNV, CDR2 YYDKDF (reference sequence). The CDR3 has 15 residues. The J segment lost 4 bases and the V segment lost 3 bases, leaving 8 bases of the junction unmatched. The CDR3 spells CATSREGAPTTEAFF. CDR3 DNA sequence: TGTGCCACCAGCAGGGAGGGGGCACCTACCACTGAAGCTTTCTTT.

The rearrangement links TRBV28 to TRBJ1-3, with D unclear. In germline, CDR1 is MDHEN, CDR2 SYDVKM. This CDR3 has 14 residues. V was clipped by 3 bases and J by 1 base, with 7 bases between them. The CDR3 DNA reads TGTGCCAGCAGTTTTCCTGGGTCTGGAAACACCATATATTTT. Amino acids: CASSFPGSGNTIYF.

The chain joins TRBV6-5 to TRBJ1-2; D remains ambiguous. Trimming removed 0 bases from V and 7 bases from J, with 12 bases in between. The germline CDR1 and CDR2 sequences are MNHEY and SVGAGI. The CDR3 has 14 residues. CDR3 amino acids: CASSYSWLEGGYTF. CDR3 DNA: TGTGCCAGCAGTTACTCATGGTTGGAGGGTGGCTACACCTTC.

The chain couples TRBV4-1 to TRBJ2-7, with no clear D. The CDR3 runs to 13 residues. Trimming removed 0 bases at V and 6 bases at J, with 9 bases between. Germline assignment: CDR1 MGHRA and CDR2 YSYEKL. The CDR3 coding sequence is TGCGCCAGCAGCCAAGACCCCTTCCTCGAGCAGTACTTC. It translates to CASSQDPFLEQYF.

V and J are TRBV9 and TRBJ2-1; 12 bases map to TRBD2. CDR3 length equals 17 residues. J lost 8 bases, V lost 0 bases, and 9 bases had no gene match. Germline V gives CDR1 SGDLS, CDR2 YYNGEE. The CDR3 coding sequence is TGTGCCAGCAGCGTAGGCCCGGCTAGCGGGGGGGCACATGAGCAGTTCTTC. Its protein is CASSVGPASGGAHEQFF.

The sample holds one count of this clone. The V call is TRBV2, the J call TRBJ2-5; D not certain. V lost 5 bases, J lost 4 bases, and 8 bases lay in between. CDR3 length: 12 residues. Germline-derived CDR1 and CDR2 are SNHLY and FYNNEI. The CDR3 coding sequence is TGTGCCAGCAGTCGAACCCCAGAGACCCAGTACTTC. As protein: CASSRTPETQYF.

The rearrangement links TRBV27 to TRBJ2-1; D remains unclear. The V and J ends lost 0 bases and 0 bases respectively, with 12 bases between them. The germline gives CDR1 MNHEY, CDR2 SMNVEV (reference sequence). There are 17 residues in the CDR3. The CDR3 nucleotides are TGTGCCAGCAGTTTATCGCCAGTTTTTATCTCCTACAATGAGCAGTTCTTC. It encodes CASSLSPVFISYNEQFF.

V is TRBV30 and J is TRBJ2-3, with 11 bases matching TRBD2. The CDR3 extends over 14 amino acids. V trimming: 2 bases; J trimming: 5 bases; junction bases outside the gene matches: 3. Germline V gene data show CDR1 as GTSNPN and CDR2 as SVGIG (reference sequence). The CDR3 bases are TGTGCCTGGAGTAGACTAGCGGGGATAGATACGCAGTATTTT. This translates into CAWSRLAGIDTQYF.

The chain employs TRBV4-1 and TRBJ1-2; unclear D gene. Looked up from germline, CDR1 is MGHRA and CDR2 is YSYEKL. The V end was cut by 1 base, the J end by 6 bases, with 12 bases between. The length of the CDR3 is 14 residues. The CDR3 DNA follows: TGCGCCAGCAGCCAAGTAGTTATGATCGATGGCTACACCTTC. It codes for CASSQVVMIDGYTF.

V usage is TRBV4-2 and J usage is TRBJ2-2; 11 bases agree with TRBD2. J lost 5 bases, V lost 2 bases, and 7 bases had no gene match. CDR3 length: 17 amino acids. Germline loops: CDR1 LGHNA, CDR2 YNFKEQ. CDR3 coding DNA: TGTGCCAGCAGCCAAAGGGGGGCTAGCGGGAGGACCGGGGAGCTGTTTTTT. Amino acid sequence: CASSQRGASGRTGELFF.

This clone occurred a few times. The chain links TRBV6-5 to TRBJ1-3; D not certain. This CDR3 is 13 amino acids long. Between the trimmed V and J ends, which lost 6 bases and 4 bases, there was a span of 10 bases. Looked up from germline, CDR1 is MNHEY and CDR2 is SVGAGI. CDR3 bases: TGTGCCAGCAGCCCAGCCCGGGGAAACACCATATATTTT. Its protein is CASSPARGNTIYF.

This clone was seen only once. The chain couples TRBV5-1 to TRBJ1-2, with D hard to call. CDR1 SGHRS and CDR2 YFSETQ come from the germline V gene. V was cut by 0 bases and J by 8 bases, with 8 bases left in between. The CDR3 loop spans 12 amino acids. The CDR3, as DNA: TGCGCCAGCAGCTTGGAGGGTGAGGGCTACACCTTC. Protein product: CASSLEGEGYTF.